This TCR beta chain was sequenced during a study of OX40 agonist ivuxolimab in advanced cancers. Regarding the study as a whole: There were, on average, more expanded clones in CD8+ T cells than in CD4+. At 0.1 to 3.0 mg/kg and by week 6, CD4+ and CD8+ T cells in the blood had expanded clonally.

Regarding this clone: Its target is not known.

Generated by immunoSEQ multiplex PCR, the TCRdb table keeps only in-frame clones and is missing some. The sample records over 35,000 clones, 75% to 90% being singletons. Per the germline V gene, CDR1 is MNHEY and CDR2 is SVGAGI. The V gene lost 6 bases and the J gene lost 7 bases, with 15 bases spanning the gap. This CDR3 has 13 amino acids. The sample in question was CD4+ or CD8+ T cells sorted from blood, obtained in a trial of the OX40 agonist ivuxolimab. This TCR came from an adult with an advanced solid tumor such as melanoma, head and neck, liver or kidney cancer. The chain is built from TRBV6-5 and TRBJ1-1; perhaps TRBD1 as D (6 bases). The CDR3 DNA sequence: TGTGCCAGCAGAAATAACAGGGAGGGTGAAGCTTTCTTT. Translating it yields CASRNNREGEAFF.